The clone carrying this T cell receptor (beta chain) was found once. Only in-frame clones appear in the TCRdb table, and some are missing; sequencing was by immunoSEQ multiplex PCR. The table has some 9,100 clones, 85% to 90% seen once. Time point here: week 3, after first cycle of checkpoint inhibitor. The CDR3 totals 16 residues. This sample is drawn from a study of blood T cell dynamics during melanoma immunotherapy. The chain is built from TRBV12-2 and TRBJ1-1. TRBV12-2 corresponds to a pseudogene. This clonotype originated in a human donor with melanoma. The source was blood, collected from a patient treated with checkpoint blockade. The CDR3 sequence: CASRLHAGRLNTEAFF. The CDR3 nucleotides are TGTGCAAGTCGCTTACACGCGGGACGGTTGAACACTGAAGCTTTCTTT.